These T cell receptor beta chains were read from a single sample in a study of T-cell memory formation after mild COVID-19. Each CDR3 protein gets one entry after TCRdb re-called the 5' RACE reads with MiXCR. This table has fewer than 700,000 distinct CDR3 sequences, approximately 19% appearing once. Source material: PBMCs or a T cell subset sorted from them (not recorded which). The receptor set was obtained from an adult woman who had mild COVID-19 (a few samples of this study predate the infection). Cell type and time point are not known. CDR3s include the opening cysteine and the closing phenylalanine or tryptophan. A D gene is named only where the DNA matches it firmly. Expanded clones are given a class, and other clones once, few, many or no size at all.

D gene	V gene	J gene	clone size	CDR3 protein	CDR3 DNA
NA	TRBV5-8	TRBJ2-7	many	CASSLAPDATYEQYF	TGTGCCAGCAGCTTGGCGCCAGACGCTACATACGAGCAGTACTTC
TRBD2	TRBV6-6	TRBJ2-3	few	CASRGGGGRKDTQYF	TGTGCCAGCCGAGGAGGCGGGGGGCGAAAAGATACGCAGTATTTT
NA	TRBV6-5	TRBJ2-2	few	CASSYSLGATGELFF	TGTGCCAGCAGTTACTCCCTAGGGGCCACCGGGGAGCTGTTTTTT
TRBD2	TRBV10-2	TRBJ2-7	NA	CARGGEEGYEQYF	TGCGCCAGGGGAGGGGAGGAGGGCTACGAGCAGTACTTC
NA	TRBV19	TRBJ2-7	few	CASGPYEQYF	TGTGCCAGTGGGCCCTACGAGCAGTACTTC
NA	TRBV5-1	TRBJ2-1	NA	CASSFETGFYNEQFF	TGCGCCAGCAGCTTTGAGACAGGATTCTACAATGAGCAGTTCTTC
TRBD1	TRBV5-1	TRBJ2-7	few	CASSYGTGGTTEQYF	TGCGCCAGCAGCTATGGGACAGGGGGGACGACCGAGCAGTACTTC
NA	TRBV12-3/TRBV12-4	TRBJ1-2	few	CASSPFGVDLTF	TGTGCCAGCAGCCCTTTCGGTGTGGATCTCACCTTC
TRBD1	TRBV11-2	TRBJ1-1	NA	CASSLGMRTGVTEAFF	TGTGCCAGCAGCTTGGGTATGAGGACAGGGGTGACTGAAGCTTTCTTT
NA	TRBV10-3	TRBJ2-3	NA	CAISDTGTTLSTDTQYF	TGTGCCATCAGTGATACCGGGACAACTCTTAGCACAGATACGCAGTATTTT
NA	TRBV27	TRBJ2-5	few	CASSQRLQETQYF	TGTGCCAGCAGTCAGCGGCTCCAAGAGACCCAGTACTTC
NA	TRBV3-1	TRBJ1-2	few	CASSQGTVANYGYTF	TGTGCCAGCAGCCAAGGGACAGTAGCTAACTATGGCTACACCTTC
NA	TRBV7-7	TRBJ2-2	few	CASSLTGSGELFF	TGTGCTAGCAGCTTAACGGGGAGCGGGGAGCTGTTTTTT
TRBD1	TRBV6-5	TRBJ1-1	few	CASSRGGVGTEAFF	TGTGCCAGCTCCAGGGGGGGTGTGGGGACTGAAGCTTTCTTT
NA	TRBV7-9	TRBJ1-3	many	CASRRDASSGNTIYF	TGTGCCAGCAGGCGGGACGCTAGCTCTGGAAACACCATATATTTT
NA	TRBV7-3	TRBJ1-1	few	CASSPDGHVYTEAFF	TGTGCCAGCAGCCCTGACGGACACGTCTACACTGAAGCTTTCTTT
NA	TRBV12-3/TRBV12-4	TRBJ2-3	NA	CASSLTHTQYF	TGTGCCAGCAGTTTAACCCATACGCAGTATTTT